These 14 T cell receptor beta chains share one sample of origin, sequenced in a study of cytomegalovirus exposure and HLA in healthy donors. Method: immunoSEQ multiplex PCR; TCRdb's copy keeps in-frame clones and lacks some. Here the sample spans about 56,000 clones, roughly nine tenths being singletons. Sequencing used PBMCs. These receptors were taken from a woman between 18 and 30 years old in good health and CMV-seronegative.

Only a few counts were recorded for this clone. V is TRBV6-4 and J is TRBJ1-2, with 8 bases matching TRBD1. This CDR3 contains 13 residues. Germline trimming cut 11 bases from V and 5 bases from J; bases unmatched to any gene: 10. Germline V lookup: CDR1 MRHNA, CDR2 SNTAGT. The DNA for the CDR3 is TGTGCCGGTCGGCAGGGGGCGCAGTATGGCTACACCTTC. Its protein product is CAGRQGAQYGYTF.

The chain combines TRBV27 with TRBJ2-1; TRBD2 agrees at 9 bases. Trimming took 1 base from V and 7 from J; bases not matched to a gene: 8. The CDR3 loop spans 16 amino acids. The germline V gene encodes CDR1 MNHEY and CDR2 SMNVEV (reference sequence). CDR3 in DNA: TGTGCCAGCAGTTTATATCCTAGCGGGGCCAGGAATGAGCAGTTCTTC. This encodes CASSLYPSGARNEQFF.

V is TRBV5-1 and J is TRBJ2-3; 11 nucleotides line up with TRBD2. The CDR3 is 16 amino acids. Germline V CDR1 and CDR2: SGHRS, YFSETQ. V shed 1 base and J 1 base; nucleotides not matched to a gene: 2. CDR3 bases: TGCGCCAGCAGCTTGACTAGCGGGAGCGGCACAGATACGCAGTATTTT. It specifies CASSLTSGSGTDTQYF.

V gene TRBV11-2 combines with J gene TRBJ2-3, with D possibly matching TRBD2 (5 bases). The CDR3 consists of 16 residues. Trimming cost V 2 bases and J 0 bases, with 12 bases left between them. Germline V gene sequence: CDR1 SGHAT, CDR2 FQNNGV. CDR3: CASSLPAASSTDTQYF. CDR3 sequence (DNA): TGTGCCAGCAGCTTACCAGCGGCCTCTAGCACAGATACGCAGTATTTT. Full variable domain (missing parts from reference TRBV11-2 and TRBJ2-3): EAGVAQSPRYKIIEKRQSVAFWCNPISGHATLYWYQQILGQGPKLLIQFQNNGVVDDSQLPKDRFSAERLKGVDSTLKIQPAKLEDSAVYLCASSLPAASSTDTQYFGPGTRLTVL.

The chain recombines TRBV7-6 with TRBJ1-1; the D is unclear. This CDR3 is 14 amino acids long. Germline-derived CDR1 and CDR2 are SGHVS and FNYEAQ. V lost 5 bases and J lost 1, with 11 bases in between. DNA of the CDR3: TGTGCCAGCAGCGGCAGTTTGTCGAACACTGAAGCTTTCTTT. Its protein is CASSGSLSNTEAFF.

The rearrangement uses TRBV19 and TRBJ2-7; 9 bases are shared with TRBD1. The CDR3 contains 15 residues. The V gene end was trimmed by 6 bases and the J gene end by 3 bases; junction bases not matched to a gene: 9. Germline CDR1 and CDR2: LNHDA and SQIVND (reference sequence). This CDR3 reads CASRKEGQGFYEQYF. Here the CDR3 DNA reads TGTGCCAGTAGGAAAGAGGGACAGGGATTCTACGAGCAGTACTTC. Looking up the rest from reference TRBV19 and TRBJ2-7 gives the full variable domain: DGGITQSPKYLFRKEGQNVTLSCEQNLNHDAMYWYRQDPGQGLRLIYYSQIVNDFQKGDIAEGYSVSREKKESFPLTVTSAQKNPTAFYLCASRKEGQGFYEQYFGPGTRLTVT.

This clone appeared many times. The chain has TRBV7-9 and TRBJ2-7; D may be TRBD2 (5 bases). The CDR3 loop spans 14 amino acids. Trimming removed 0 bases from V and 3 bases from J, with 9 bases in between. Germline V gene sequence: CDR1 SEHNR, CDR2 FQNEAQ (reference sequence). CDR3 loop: CASSLAGGYYEQYF. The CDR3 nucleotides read TGTGCCAGCAGCTTAGCGGGCGGGTACTACGAGCAGTACTTC.

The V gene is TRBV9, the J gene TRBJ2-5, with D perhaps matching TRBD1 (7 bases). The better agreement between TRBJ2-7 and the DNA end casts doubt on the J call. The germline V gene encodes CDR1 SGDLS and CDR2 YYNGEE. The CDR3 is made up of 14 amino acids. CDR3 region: CASSPRQGLYEQYF. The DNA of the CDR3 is TGTGCCAGCAGCCCCCGACAGGGACTCTACGAGCAGTACTTC.

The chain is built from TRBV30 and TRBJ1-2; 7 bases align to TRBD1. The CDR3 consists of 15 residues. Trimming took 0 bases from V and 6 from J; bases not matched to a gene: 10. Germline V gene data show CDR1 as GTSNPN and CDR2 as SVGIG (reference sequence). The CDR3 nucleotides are TGTGCCTGGAGTGTGCCAGGGGGTGTTATGGATGGCTACACCTTC. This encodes CAWSVPGGVMDGYTF.

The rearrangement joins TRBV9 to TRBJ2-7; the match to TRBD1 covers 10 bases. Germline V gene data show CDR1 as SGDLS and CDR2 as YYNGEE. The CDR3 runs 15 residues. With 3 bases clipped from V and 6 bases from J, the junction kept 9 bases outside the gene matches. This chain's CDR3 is CASSDGTGDFSEQYF. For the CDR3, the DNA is TGTGCCAGCAGCGACGGGACAGGGGATTTCTCCGAGCAGTACTTC.

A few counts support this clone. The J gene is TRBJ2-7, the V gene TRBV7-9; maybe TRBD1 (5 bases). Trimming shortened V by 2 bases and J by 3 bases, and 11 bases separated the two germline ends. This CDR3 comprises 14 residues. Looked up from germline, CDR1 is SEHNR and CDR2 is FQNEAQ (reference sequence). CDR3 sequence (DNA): TGTGCCAGCAGCTTATTTCAGGACAACTACGAGCAGTACTTC. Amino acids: CASSLFQDNYEQYF. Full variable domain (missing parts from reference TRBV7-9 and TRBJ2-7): DTGVSQNPRHKITKRGQNVTFRCDPISEHNRLYWYRQTLGQGPEFLTYFQNEAQLEKSRLLSDRFSAERPKGSFSTLEIQRTEQGDSAMYLCASSLFQDNYEQYFGPGTRLTVT.

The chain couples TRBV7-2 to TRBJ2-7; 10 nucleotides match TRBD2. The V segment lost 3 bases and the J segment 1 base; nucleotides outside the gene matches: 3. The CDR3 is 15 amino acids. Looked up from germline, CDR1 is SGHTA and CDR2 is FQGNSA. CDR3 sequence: CASSFTLAGSYEQYF. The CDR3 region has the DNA TGTGCCAGCAGCTTCACACTAGCGGGGTCCTACGAGCAGTACTTC. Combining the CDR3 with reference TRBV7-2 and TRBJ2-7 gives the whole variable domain GAGVSQSPSNKVTEKGKDVELRCDPISGHTALYWYRQSLGQGLEFLIYFQGNSAPDKSGLPSDRFSAERTGGSVSTLTIQRTQQEDSAVYLCASSFTLAGSYEQYFGPGTRLTVT.

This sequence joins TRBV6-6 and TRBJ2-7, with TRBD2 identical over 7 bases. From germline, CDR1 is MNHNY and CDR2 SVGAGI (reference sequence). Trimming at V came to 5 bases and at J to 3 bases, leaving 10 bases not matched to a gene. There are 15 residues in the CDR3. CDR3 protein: CASSHPPSGNYEQYF. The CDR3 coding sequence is TGTGCCAGCAGTCACCCACCGAGCGGGAACTACGAGCAGTACTTC.

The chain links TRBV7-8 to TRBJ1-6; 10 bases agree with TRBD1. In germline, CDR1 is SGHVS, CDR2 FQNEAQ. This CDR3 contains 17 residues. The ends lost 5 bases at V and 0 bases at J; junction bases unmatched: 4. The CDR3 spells CASSVRDRGSYNSPLHF. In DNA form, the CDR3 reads TGTGCCAGCAGCGTCCGGGACAGGGGCTCCTATAATTCACCCCTCCACTTT.